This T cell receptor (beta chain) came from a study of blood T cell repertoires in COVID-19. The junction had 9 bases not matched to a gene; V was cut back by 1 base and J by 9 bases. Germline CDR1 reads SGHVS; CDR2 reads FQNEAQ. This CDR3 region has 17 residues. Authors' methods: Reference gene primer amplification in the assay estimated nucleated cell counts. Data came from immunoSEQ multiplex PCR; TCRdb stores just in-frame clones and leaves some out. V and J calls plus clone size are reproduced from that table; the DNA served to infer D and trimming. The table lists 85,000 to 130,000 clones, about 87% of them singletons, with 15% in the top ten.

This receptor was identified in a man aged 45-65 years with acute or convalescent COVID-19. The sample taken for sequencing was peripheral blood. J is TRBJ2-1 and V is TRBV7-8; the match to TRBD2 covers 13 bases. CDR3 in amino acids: CASSLGGGLAGSGEQFF. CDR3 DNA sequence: TGTGCCAGCAGCTTAGGTGGGGGACTAGCGGGATCGGGTGAGCAGTTCTTC. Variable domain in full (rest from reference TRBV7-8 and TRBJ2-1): GAGVSQSPRYKVAKRGQDVALRCDPISGHVSLFWYQQALGQGPEFLTYFQNEAQLDKSGLPSDRFFAERPEGSVSTLKIQRTQQEDSAVYLCASSLGGGLAGSGEQFFGPGTRLTVL.